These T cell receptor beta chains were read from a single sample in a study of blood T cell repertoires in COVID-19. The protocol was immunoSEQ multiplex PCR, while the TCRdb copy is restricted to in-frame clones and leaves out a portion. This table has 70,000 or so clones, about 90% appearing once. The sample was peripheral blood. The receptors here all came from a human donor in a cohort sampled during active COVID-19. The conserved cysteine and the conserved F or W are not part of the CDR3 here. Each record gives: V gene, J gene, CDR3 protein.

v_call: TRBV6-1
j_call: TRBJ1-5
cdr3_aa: ASSEGSDRALYQPQH

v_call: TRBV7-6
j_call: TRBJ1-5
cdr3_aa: ASSSSLLNNQPQH

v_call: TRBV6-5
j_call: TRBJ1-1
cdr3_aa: ASRQQGAGTEAF

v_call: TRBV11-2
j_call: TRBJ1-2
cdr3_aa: ASSSVSNSRGTNYGYT

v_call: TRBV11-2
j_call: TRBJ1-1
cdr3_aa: ASSLGLPEAF

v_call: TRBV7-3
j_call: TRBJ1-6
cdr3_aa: ASSLMGAGANSPLH

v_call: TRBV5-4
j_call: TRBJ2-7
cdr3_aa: ASSPETVYEQY

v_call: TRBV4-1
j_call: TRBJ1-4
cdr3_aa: ASSHPTQGEEEKLF

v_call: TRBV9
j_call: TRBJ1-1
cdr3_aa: ASSDRTGPYTEAF

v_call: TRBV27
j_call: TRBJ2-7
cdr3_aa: ASSNRGRIYEQY